The 4 T cell receptor beta chains below were found in one sample sequenced in a study of T cell responses to AZD1222 COVID-19 vaccine. Profiling relied on immunoSEQ multiplex PCR, and the TCRdb table lists in-frame clones only, not all of them. The sample has around 160,000 clones, 75% to 95% seen once; the top ten hold around 2.8%. Here the sequenced sample was peripheral blood, taken on day 0 of MenACWY control vaccination. These receptors were obtained from an adult in good health.

The V gene is TRBV5-1, the J gene TRBJ2-7; possible D gene TRBD1, 6 bases. Germline-derived CDR1 and CDR2 are SGHRS and YFSETQ. Trimming pared 2 bases from V and 2 bases from J, leaving 11 bases between. This CDR3 comprises 14 residues. The CDR3 nucleotides read TGCGCCAGCAGCTTAAGCCAGGGGACCTACGAGCAGTACTTC. Its protein is CASSLSQGTYEQYF.

This clone was observed a single time. The chain is built from TRBV5-6 and TRBJ2-2, with D perhaps matching TRBD1 (6 bases). CDR1 SGHDT and CDR2 YYEEEE come from the germline V gene. The CDR3 is made up of 16 amino acids. V was cut by 0 bases and J by 2 bases, with 11 bases left in between. CDR3 in DNA: TGTGCCAGCAGCTTGGCAGGGGCCGCAAACACCGGGGAGCTGTTTTTT. Protein: CASSLAGAANTGELFF.

The chain employs TRBV10-3 and TRBJ2-1; D perhaps matches TRBD1 (5 bases). The CDR3 is made up of 15 amino acids. V lost 3 bases, J lost 15 bases, and 24 bases lay in between. CDR1 and CDR2 from the germline V gene are ENHRY and SYGVKD. CDR3 DNA: TGTGCCATCAGTGAACAGGACGAAGGGGCCGGATTCCTGTTCTTC. As protein: CAISEQDEGAGFLFF.

This clone was seen once. The genes are TRBV9 and TRBJ1-1; the D is unclear. CDR3 length equals 15 residues. Deletions cut 3 bases from V and 5 bases from J, with 17 bases between. Germline V gene lookup returns CDR1 SGDLS and CDR2 YYNGEE. CDR3 sequence reads: CASSGVNSLMTEAFF. CDR3 nucleotides: TGTGCCAGCAGCGGAGTAAATTCTCTTATGACTGAAGCTTTCTTT.